This TCR beta chain is drawn from a study of T cell changes during pregnancy in multiple sclerosis. Measured with immunoSEQ multiplex PCR; TCRdb has only the in-frame clones, and not every one. The sample has 75,000 to 90,000 clones; about 89% are singletons. CDR1 SGHDT and CDR2 YYEEEE come from the germline V gene. This CDR3 is built from 17 residues. The V and J ends lost 2 bases and 0 bases, in that order; junction bases with no gene match: 3. The rearrangement joins TRBV5-6 to TRBJ2-1, with TRBD2 matching 12 bases. The specimen was PBMCs, collected in the first trimester of pregnancy. This receptor was identified in a female donor in good health, serving as a control in a pregnancy study. Some clones in this sample may be carry-over from other donors' samples. In DNA form, the CDR3 reads TGTGCCAGCAGCTTACTAGCGGGAGGAATCTCCTACAATGAGCAGTTCTTC. Residues: CASSLLAGGISYNEQFF.